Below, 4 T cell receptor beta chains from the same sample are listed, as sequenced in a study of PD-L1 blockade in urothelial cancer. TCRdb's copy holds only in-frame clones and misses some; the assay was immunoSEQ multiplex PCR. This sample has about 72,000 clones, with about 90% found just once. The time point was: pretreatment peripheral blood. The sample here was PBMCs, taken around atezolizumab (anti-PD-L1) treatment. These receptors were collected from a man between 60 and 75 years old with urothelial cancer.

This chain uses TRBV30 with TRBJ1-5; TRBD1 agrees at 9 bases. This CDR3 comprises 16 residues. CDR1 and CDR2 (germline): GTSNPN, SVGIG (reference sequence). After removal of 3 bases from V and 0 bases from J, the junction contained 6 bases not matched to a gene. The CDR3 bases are TGTGCCTGGAGCCGGACAGGGGCCGGTAGCAATCAGCCCCAGCATTTT. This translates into CAWSRTGAGSNQPQHF.

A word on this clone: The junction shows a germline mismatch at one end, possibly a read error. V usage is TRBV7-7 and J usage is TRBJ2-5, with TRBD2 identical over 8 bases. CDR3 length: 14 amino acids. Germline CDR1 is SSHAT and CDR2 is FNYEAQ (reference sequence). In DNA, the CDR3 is TGTGCTAGCAGCCAACGGGGGGGAAGAGAGACCCAGTACTTC. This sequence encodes CASSQRGGRETQYF.

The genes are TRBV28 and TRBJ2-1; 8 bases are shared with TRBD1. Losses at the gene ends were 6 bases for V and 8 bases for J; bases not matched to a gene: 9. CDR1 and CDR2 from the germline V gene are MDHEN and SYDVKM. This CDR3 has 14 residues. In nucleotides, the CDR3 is TGTGCCAGCAGCGGACAGGGCGAGAGGGATGAGCAGTTCTTC. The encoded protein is CASSGQGERDEQFF.

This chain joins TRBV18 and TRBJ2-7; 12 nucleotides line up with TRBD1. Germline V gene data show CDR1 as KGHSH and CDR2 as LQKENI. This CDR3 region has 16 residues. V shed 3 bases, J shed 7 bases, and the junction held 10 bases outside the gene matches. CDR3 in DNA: TGTGCCAGCTCACCGCCCCAGGGACAGGGGGCGCGGGAGCAGTACTTC. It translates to CASSPPQGQGAREQYF.